The T cell receptor beta chain under discussion was sequenced for a study of shared clonotypes between healthy human individuals. Study-level information: A couple of female and a few male donors aged 18 to 49 were enrolled.

V lost 4 bases and J lost 8; bases outside the gene matches: 4. The length of the CDR3 is 12 residues. CDR1 is GTSNPN, CDR2 SVGIG, per germline (reference sequence). Sequenced by immunoSEQ multiplex PCR; TCRdb stores in-frame clones only, minus some. The table records 850,000 to 1,100,000 clones, 60% to 80% of them present only once. The table lists this clone with a count of one. Sequenced sample: memory CD4+ T cells from PBMCs. Subset here: CD45RA-negative fraction. The gene calls are TRBV30 and TRBJ1-2; 10 positions agree with TRBD1. This receptor was identified in a man younger than 35 in good health. Some clones in this sample may be carry-over from other donors' samples. The CDR3 sequence is CAWTGTGEGYTF. The CDR3, as DNA: TGTGCCTGGACCGGGACAGGGGAGGGCTACACCTTC. Supplemented by reference TRBV30 and TRBJ1-2, the full variable domain reads SQTIHQWPATLVQPVGSPLSLECTVEGTSNPNLYWYRQAAGRGLQLLFYSVGIGQISSEVPQNLSASRPQDRQFILSSKKLLLSDSGFYLCAWTGTGEGYTFGSGTRLTVV.